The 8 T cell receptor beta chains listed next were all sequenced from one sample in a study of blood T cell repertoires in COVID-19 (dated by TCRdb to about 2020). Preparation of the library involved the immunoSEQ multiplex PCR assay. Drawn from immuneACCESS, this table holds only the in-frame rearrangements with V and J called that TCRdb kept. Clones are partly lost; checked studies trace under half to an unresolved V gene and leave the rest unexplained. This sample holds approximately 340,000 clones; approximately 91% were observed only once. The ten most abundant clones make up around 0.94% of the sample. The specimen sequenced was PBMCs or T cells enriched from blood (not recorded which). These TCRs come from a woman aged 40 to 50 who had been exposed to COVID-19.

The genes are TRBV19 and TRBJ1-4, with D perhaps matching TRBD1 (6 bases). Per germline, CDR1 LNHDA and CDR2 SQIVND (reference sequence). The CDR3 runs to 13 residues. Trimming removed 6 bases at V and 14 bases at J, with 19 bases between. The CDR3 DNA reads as TGTGCCAGTAGCCGAATGGACAGTACGGGGCTGTTTTTT. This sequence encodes CASSRMDSTGLFF.

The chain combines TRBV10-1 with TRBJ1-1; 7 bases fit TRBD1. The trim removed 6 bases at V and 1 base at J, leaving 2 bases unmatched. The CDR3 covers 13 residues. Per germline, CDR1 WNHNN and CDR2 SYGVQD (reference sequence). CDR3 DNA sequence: TGCGCCAGCAGAACAGGGGCGAACACTGAAGCTTTCTTT. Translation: CASRTGANTEAFF.

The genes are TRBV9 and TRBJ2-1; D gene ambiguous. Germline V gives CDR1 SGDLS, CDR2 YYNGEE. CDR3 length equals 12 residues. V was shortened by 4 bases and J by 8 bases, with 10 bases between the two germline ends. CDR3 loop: CASSTYSDEQFF. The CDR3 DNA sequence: TGTGCCAGCAGCACCTACTCGGATGAGCAGTTCTTC. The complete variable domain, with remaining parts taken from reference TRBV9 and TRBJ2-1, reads DSGVTQTPKHLITATGQRVTLRCSPRSGDLSVYWYQQSLDQGLQFLIQYYNGEERAKGNILERFSAQQFPDLHSELNLSSLELGDSALYFCASSTYSDEQFFGPGTRLTVL.

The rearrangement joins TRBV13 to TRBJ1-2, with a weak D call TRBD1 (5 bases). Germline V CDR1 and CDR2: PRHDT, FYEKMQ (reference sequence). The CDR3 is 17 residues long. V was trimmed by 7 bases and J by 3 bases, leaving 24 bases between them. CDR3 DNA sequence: TGTGCCAGCACCTCAGTTCGTAGGGGCCGCCACTACTATGGCTACACCTTC. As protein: CASTSVRRGRHYYGYTF.

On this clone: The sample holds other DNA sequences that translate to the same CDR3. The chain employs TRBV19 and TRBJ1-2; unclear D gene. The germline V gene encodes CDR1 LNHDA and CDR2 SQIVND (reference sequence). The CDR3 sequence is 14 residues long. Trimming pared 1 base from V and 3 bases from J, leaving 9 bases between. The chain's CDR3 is CASSIVRADYGYTF. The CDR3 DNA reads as TGTGCCAGTAGTATAGTGAGAGCGGACTATGGCTACACCTTC. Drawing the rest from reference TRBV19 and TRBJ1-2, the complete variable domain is DGGITQSPKYLFRKEGQNVTLSCEQNLNHDAMYWYRQDPGQGLRLIYYSQIVNDFQKGDIAEGYSVSREKKESFPLTVTSAQKNPTAFYLCASSIVRADYGYTFGSGTRLTVV.

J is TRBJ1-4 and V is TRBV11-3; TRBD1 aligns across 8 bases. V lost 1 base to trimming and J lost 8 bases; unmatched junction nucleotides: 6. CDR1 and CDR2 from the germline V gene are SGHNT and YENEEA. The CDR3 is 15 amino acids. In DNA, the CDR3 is TGTGCCAGCAGCTTAGGAACAGGGGGACAAGAAAAACTGTTTTTT. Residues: CASSLGTGGQEKLFF. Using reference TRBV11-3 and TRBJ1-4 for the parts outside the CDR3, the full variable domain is EAGVVQSPRYKIIEKKQPVAFWCNPISGHNTLYWYLQNLGQGPELLIRYENEEAVDDSQLPKDRFSAERLKGVDSTLKIQPAELGDSAVYLCASSLGTGGQEKLFFGSGTQLSVL.

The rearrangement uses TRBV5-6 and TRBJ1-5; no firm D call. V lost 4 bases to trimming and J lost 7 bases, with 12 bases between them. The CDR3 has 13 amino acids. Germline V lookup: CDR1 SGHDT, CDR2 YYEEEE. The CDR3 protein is CASSRVSGQPQHF. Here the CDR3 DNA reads TGTGCCAGCAGCAGGGTCTCGGGACAGCCCCAGCATTTT.

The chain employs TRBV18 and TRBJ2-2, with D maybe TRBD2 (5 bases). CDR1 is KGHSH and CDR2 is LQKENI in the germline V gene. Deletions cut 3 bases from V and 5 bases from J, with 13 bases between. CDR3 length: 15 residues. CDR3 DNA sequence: TGTGCCAGCTCACCCGCCAGCCCGGGGACCGGGGAGCTGTTTTTT. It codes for CASSPASPGTGELFF. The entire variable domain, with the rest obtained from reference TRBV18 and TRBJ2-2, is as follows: NAGVMQNPRHLVRRRGQEARLRCSPMKGHSHVYWYRQLPEEGLKFMVYLQKENIIDESGMPKERFSAEFPKEGPSILRIQQVVRGDSAAYFCASSPASPGTGELFFGEGSRLTVL.